The rows below give T cell receptor beta chains drawn from one sample of a study of cytomegalovirus exposure and HLA in healthy donors. The data were produced by immunoSEQ multiplex PCR, yet TCRdb's version contains in-frame clones alone and is incomplete. The sample lists under 300,000 clones; around 85% were seen once. The sample consisted of PBMCs. These receptors came from a woman younger than 45 in good health and CMV-seropositive. Each CDR3 is given with its conserved first and last residue. The D gene is left open where the match is weak. Not all rows give a size; the values are once, few, many and, for expanded clones, a class.

j_gene | abundance | d_gene | v_gene | CDR3nt | CDR3aa
TRBJ2-2 | NA | NA | TRBV13 | TGTGCCAGCAGCTTAGGCACAGGCACCGGGGAGCTGTTTTTT | CASSLGTGTGELFF
TRBJ2-7 | NA | TRBD2 | TRBV18 | TGTGCCAGCTCACCCGGGGGGGGTCGGAGCGAGCAGTACTTC | CASSPGGGRSEQYF
TRBJ2-7 | NA | NA | TRBV27 | TGTGCCAGCAGTTTATCCGGGGGCTCCTACGAGCAGTACTTC | CASSLSGGSYEQYF
TRBJ1-1 | NA | TRBD1 | TRBV4-2 | TGTGCCAGCAGCCAAGATCTGACCTTTTGGGACAGGGGCGATGGAACTGAAGCTTTCTTT | CASSQDLTFWDRGDGTEAFF
TRBJ2-5 | NA | NA | TRBV5-6 | TGTGCCAGCAGCTTGGCAAACAGGGCTGGGGAGACCCAGTACTTC | CASSLANRAGETQYF
TRBJ2-7 | NA | NA | TRBV4-1 | TGCGCCAGCAGCCAAGCGAAGGACTCCTCCTACGAGCAGTACTTC | CASSQAKDSSYEQYF
TRBJ1-5 | once | NA | TRBV28 | TGTGCCAGCAGGAAACAGGGTGGCGGGCAGCCCCAGCATTTT | CASRKQGGGQPQHF
TRBJ1-1 | NA | NA | TRBV6-5 | TGTGCCAGCAGTTACCTTTCGGGACACATGAACACTGAAGCTTTCTTT | CASSYLSGHMNTEAFF
TRBJ2-3 | NA | TRBD1 | TRBV18 | TGTGCCAGCTCACCAACAGGGGACACAGATACGCAGTATTTT | CASSPTGDTDTQYF
TRBJ2-5 | NA | TRBD1 | TRBV27 | TGTGCCAGCAGTTTTCGATCCCCCCAGGGGGCAGCTCTCGGGGACGAGACCCAGTACTTC | CASSFRSPQGAALGDETQYF
TRBJ2-5 | NA | NA | TRBV7-6 | TGTGCCAGCAGCCCAACTTCTGACCGACTCGGGGTGCGCCAGTACTTC | CASSPTSDRLGVRQYF
TRBJ2-4 | NA | NA | TRBV11-2 | TGTGCCAGCAGCCCCCTGACAGGTCCCAAAAACATTCAGTACTTC | CASSPLTGPKNIQYF
TRBJ1-1 | few | NA | TRBV5-4 | TGTGCCAGCAGCTTGGGGGCAGGGGTTGAGGGCACTGAAGCTTTCTTT | CASSLGAGVEGTEAFF
TRBJ2-7 | few | NA | TRBV4-2 | TGTGCCAGCAGCCAAGAAGCGACTATACTCTACGAGCAGTACTTC | CASSQEATILYEQYF
TRBJ1-2 | NA | TRBD1 | TRBV5-1 | TGCGCCAGCAGCTTGACAGGGGGCTATAACTATGGCTACACCTTC | CASSLTGGYNYGYTF
TRBJ2-6 | NA | NA | TRBV27 | TGTGCCAGCAGTTTCGGGGGCGGGAGAGGACTCTCTGGGGCCAACGTCCTGACTTTC | CASSFGGGRGLSGANVLTF
TRBJ1-2 | once | NA | TRBV4-1 | TGCGCCAGCAGTAATATACAGGGCAAGAAGTTC | CASSNIQGKKF
TRBJ1-2 | NA | TRBD1 | TRBV10-3 | TGTGCCATCAGGAGGGACAGGGGGCGATCGTTGCGAACCTATGGCTACACCTTC | CAIRRDRGRSLRTYGYTF
TRBJ2-5 | NA | NA | TRBV18 | TGTGCCAGCTCATGGCAGGGAGGAGAGACCCAGTACTTC | CASSWQGGETQYF
TRBJ1-2 | once | NA | TRBV5-1 | TGCGCCAGCAGCTTGGGGGTTGCGGGAGCTAACTATGGCTACACCTTC | CASSLGVAGANYGYTF
TRBJ2-2 | NA | TRBD2 | TRBV5-1 | TGCGCCAGCAGCTTGGCCCTAGCGGGACCGAACACCGGGGAGCTGTTTTTT | CASSLALAGPNTGELFF
TRBJ1-1 | NA | NA | TRBV28 | TGTGCCACCTGTTTCAGCACAGGGCGATACACTGAAGCTTTCTTT | CATCFSTGRYTEAFF
TRBJ1-1 | NA | NA | TRBV11-2 | TGTGCCAGCAGCTTAGTTTCAGAAGCTTTCTTT | CASSLVSEAFF
TRBJ1-1 | NA | NA | TRBV9 | TGTGCCAGCAGCGTAGTCTCAGGGGCTGAAGCTTTCTTT | CASSVVSGAEAFF
TRBJ1-2 | NA | TRBD1 | TRBV28 | TGTGCCAGCAGACGTATTATCGGACAGGGGTTAAACTATGGCTACACCTTC | CASRRIIGQGLNYGYTF
TRBJ2-1 | NA | TRBD2 | TRBV5-1 | TGCGCCAGCAGCTTGGACCTAGCGGGTTACTACAATGAGCAGTTCTTC | CASSLDLAGYYNEQFF
TRBJ2-7 | once | NA | TRBV27 | TGTGCCAGCAGTTTATACGGCGGGATATACGAGCAGTACTTC | CASSLYGGIYEQYF
TRBJ2-1 | NA | TRBD2 | TRBV28 | TGTGCCAGCAGTTTACCTAGCGGGAGGGCCAAAAATGAGCAGTTCTTC | CASSLPSGRAKNEQFF
TRBJ2-4 | NA | TRBD1 | TRBV7-9 | TGTGCCAGCAGCTTGGACAGGGGTGCCAAAAACATTCAGTACTTC | CASSLDRGAKNIQYF
TRBJ2-2 | NA | TRBD1 | TRBV28 | TGTGCCAGCAGCGCCGGGACAGGGCATTGGGACACCGGGGAGCTGTTTTTT | CASSAGTGHWDTGELFF
TRBJ1-4 | NA | NA | TRBV5-6 | TGTGCCAGCAGCTTGTTTGCCCCCGCGGAAAAACTGTTTTTT | CASSLFAPAEKLFF
TRBJ2-5 | NA | NA | TRBV9 | TGTGCCAGCAGCGCTGGGGAGGGGGGATATGCGACCCAGTACTTC | CASSAGEGGYATQYF
TRBJ2-1 | NA | TRBD2 | TRBV5-1 | TGCGCCAGCAGGTTGGGACTAGCGGGAAACAATGAGCAGTTCTTC | CASRLGLAGNNEQFF
TRBJ2-3 | NA | TRBD2 | TRBV19 | TGTGCCAGTAGCGCCAAAGCGGGAGGGGACTATACGCAGTATTTT | CASSAKAGGDYTQYF